The present T cell receptor beta chain was sequenced within a study of T-cell reconstitution after alpha-beta-depleted transplantation in children. Overall study findings and caveats: After one year, T-cell counts and TCRbeta diversity mostly came from new T cells. For some patients, TCRbeta diversity was high at day 60 because of recipient T cells and thymic progenitors that survived. There were reportedly several hundred expanded graft clones from which alpha-beta T cells came about two months after transplant.

Unique molecular identifiers were built into the TCRbeta library. Via MiXCR, TCRdb re-called the PCR reads, giving one row per CDR3 protein. The profile shows tens of thousands of distinct CDR3 sequences, approximately 9.2% of them singletons. V lost 3 bases to trimming and J lost 6 bases, with 9 bases between them. The germline gives CDR1 LGHNA, CDR2 YSLEER. This CDR3 is built from 13 residues. This clonotype was seen repeatedly, ten times or more. Its antigen is not identified. This TCR came from a male patient aged 2-9 years who had a stem cell transplant for chronic granulomatous disease, so the T cells may come from the graft donor. J is TRBJ2-1 and V is TRBV4-3, with D uncertain. The sample here was PBMCs, mostly from graft donor cells, taken 60 days after TCRalphabeta/CD19-depleted stem cell transplant. The CDR3 DNA is TGCGCCAGCAGCCAGCAGTTTTCCAATGAGCAGTTCTTC. Protein: CASSQQFSNEQFF.